The rows below give T cell receptor beta chains drawn from one sample of a study of CD8 T cells in ankylosing spondylitis. One entry per CDR3 protein, called by TCRdb with MiXCR from the 5' RACE reads. Of 200,000 to 250,000 distinct CDR3 sequences listed, 30% to 40% are singletons. What was sequenced was blood, either unsorted or a sorted T cell fraction (not recorded which). The receptors were gathered from a male donor with ankylosing spondylitis or in good health (not recorded which). Each CDR3 is given with its conserved first and last residue. The D gene is left open where the match is weak. Not every row has a clone size; where given, it reads once, few, many or a size class.

TRBV6-4	16	few	TRBJ2-3	TRBD2	CASSETSGGSGDTQYF	TGTGCCAGCAGTGAAACTAGCGGGGGGTCCGGAGATACGCAGTATTTT
TRBV27	16	.	TRBJ2-5	.	CASSLWGRRVLETQYF	TGTGCCAGCAGTTTATGGGGACGTAGAGTGTTGGAGACCCAGTACTTC
TRBV20-1	11	.	TRBJ2-1	.	CSARSGVEQFF	TGCAGTGCTAGATCCGGGGTTGAGCAGTTCTTC
TRBV4-1	19	.	TRBJ2-2	TRBD2	CASSQGLGSGGPNTGELFF	TGCGCCAGCAGCCAAGGGTTAGGGAGCGGGGGGCCGAACACCGGGGAGCTGTTTTTT
TRBV9	15	.	TRBJ2-3	TRBD1	CASSVDRQGGDTQYF	TGTGCCAGCAGCGTAGATCGACAGGGTGGCGATACGCAGTATTTT
TRBV12-3/TRBV12-4	16	.	TRBJ1-1	.	CASSFLGGSWRTEAFF	TGTGCCAGCAGTTTCTTAGGGGGGTCCTGGCGCACTGAAGCTTTCTTT
TRBV12-3/TRBV12-4	15	.	TRBJ2-1	TRBD2	CASRTGTSNNNEQFF	TGTGCCAGCAGGACCGGGACTAGCAACAACAATGAGCAGTTCTTC
TRBV12-3/TRBV12-4	13	many	TRBJ1-2	.	CASRLQESYGYTF	TGTGCCAGCAGATTACAGGAATCCTATGGCTACACCTTC
TRBV6-5	12	.	TRBJ2-2	.	CASSNRRGELFF	TGTGCCAGCAGCAACCGCCGCGGGGAGCTGTTTTTT
TRBV7-2	17	.	TRBJ2-7	.	CASSRPQVESSSYEQYF	TGTGCCAGCAGCCGCCCCCAAGTCGAATCGAGCTCCTACGAGCAGTACTTC
TRBV6-1	14	few	TRBJ2-7	TRBD1	CASRGTGAAREQYF	TGTGCCAGCAGGGGGACAGGGGCAGCACGGGAGCAGTACTTC
TRBV12-3/TRBV12-4	14	.	TRBJ2-3	.	CASSLIAEEDTQYF	TGTGCCAGCAGTTTGATAGCGGAAGAAGATACGCAGTATTTT
TRBV15	15	few	TRBJ1-2	.	CATSRDGGTSYGYTF	TGTGCCACCAGCAGAGATGGCGGGACAAGCTATGGCTACACCTTC
TRBV12-3/TRBV12-4	16	few	TRBJ1-3	.	CASSLGAVVSGNTIYF	TGTGCCAGCAGTTTAGGGGCGGTGGTATCTGGAAACACCATATATTTT
TRBV9	12	.	TRBJ2-3	TRBD2	CASGRAGDTQYF	TGTGCCAGCGGGAGGGCAGGAGATACGCAGTATTTT
TRBV29-1	14	.	TRBJ1-6	.	CSALTGVPNSPLHF	TGCAGCGCCTTGACAGGCGTCCCTAATTCACCCCTCCACTTT
TRBV5-1	16	once	TRBJ1-1	TRBD1	CASSLAPGQVNTEAFF	TGCGCCAGCAGCTTGGCCCCGGGACAGGTGAACACTGAAGCTTTCTTT
TRBV20-1	13	.	TRBJ2-7	TRBD1	CSARPGTAYEQYW	TGCAGTGCTAGGCCCGGGACAGCCTACGAGCAGTACTGG
TRBV11-2	14	.	TRBJ1-4	.	CASSLGRVREKLFF	TGTGCCAGCAGCTTAGGCAGGGTACGGGAAAAACTGTTTTTT
TRBV24-1	16	.	TRBJ2-1	.	CATSDLVAGSYNEQFF	TGTGCCACCAGTGATTTGGTTGCGGGTAGCTACAATGAGCAGTTCTTC
TRBV28	14	.	TRBJ1-3	.	CASTTAGSGNTIYF	TGTGCCAGCACTACCGCGGGCTCCGGAAACACCATATATTTT
TRBV12-3/TRBV12-4	13	few	TRBJ2-1	.	CASSFGTYNEQFF	TGTGCCAGCAGTTTTGGGACTTACAATGAGCAGTTCTTC
TRBV3-1	17	.	TRBJ2-2	TRBD2	CASSQDPSGGAAGELFF	TGTGCCAGCAGCCAAGACCCTAGCGGGGGGGCGGCCGGGGAGCTGTTTTTT
TRBV5-1	13	.	TRBJ1-6	.	CASSLEANQPLHF	TGCGCCAGCAGCTTGGAGGCAAACCAACCCCTCCACTTT
TRBV9	14	.	TRBJ2-5	TRBD1	CASSLSTGEETQYF	TGTGCCAGCAGCCTTTCTACAGGGGAAGAGACCCAGTACTTC
TRBV29-1	15	many	TRBJ2-3	.	CSVEPEGLGTDTQYF	TGCAGCGTTGAACCCGAGGGTCTGGGTACAGATACGCAGTATTTT
TRBV20-1	13	few	TRBJ2-5	.	CSASGTIQETQYF	TGCAGTGCTAGCGGGACAATCCAAGAGACCCAGTACTTC
TRBV29-1	13	.	TRBJ2-7	.	CSVDGGNSYEQYF	TGCAGCGTTGACGGGGGTAACTCCTACGAGCAGTACTTC
TRBV7-6	15	once	TRBJ2-5	.	CASSFRRDTQETQYF	TGTGCCAGCAGCTTTCGTAGGGACACCCAAGAGACCCAGTACTTC
TRBV4-1	14	.	TRBJ2-5	.	CASSPFERQETQYF	TGCGCCAGCAGCCCTTTTGAGCGGCAAGAGACCCAGTACTTC